This entry is about one T cell receptor (beta chain). Its antigen is undetermined. FACS enriched CD8+ TEMRA cells, while bulk CD8+ and CD4+ were negatively isolated. The data are from a study of CD8 T cells in Susac syndrome. Overall study context: Patients with Susac syndrome were therapy-naive, on corticosteroids, or on intravenous immunoglobulin alone at blood draw.

Deletions cut 5 bases from V and 2 bases from J, with 6 bases between. Germline CDR1 is MNHEY and CDR2 is SVGEGT. This CDR3 contains 12 residues. Study results and limitations: An acknowledgment was made by the study that its TCR sequencing and HLA analysis involved relatively few individuals. Clonal expansion was missing from Susac syndrome CD4+ T cell repertoires.

Reverse transcription of 0.5 to 1 ug RNA was performed with random hexamers. In TCRdb, the immunoSEQ multiplex PCR reads were re-called with MiXCR into one record per CDR3 protein. The sample contains around 230,000 distinct CDR3 sequences, 96% of which appear only once. Sequences were obtained from CD4+ T cells from PBMCs. The sequence was collected from a human donor with Susac syndrome. The chain combines TRBV6-2 or TRBV6-3 with TRBJ1-2; D is unclear. The CDR3 spells CASSPRNYGYTF. In nucleotides, the CDR3 is TGTGCCAGCAGTCCACGAAACTATGGCTACACCTTC.